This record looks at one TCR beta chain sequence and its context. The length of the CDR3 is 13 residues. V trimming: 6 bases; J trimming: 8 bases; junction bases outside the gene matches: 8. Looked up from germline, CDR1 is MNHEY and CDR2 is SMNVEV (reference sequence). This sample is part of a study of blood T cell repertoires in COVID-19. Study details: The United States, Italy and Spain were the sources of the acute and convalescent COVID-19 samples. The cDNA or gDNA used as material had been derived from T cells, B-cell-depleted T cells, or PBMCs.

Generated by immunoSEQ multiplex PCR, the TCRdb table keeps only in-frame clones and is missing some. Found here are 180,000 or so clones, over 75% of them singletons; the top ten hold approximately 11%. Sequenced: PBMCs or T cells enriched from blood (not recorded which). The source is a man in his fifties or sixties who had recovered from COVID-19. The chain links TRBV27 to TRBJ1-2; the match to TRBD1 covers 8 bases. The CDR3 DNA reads TGTGCCAGCAGACCCACTCAGGGGGCAGGCTACACCTTC. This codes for CASRPTQGAGYTF.